This TCR beta chain was sequenced for a study of T-cell memory formation after mild COVID-19. Study-wide findings and caveats: There were some responding clones in pre-infection memory, which suggested that cross-reactive memory had joined.

This CDR3 is built from 13 residues. Looked up from germline, CDR1 is SGHTA and CDR2 is FQGNSA. V was shortened by 6 bases and J by 8 bases, with 14 bases between the two germline ends. This clonotype was picked up a small number of times. What it binds is unknown. TCRdb redid the calling of the 5' RACE reads with MiXCR, one entry per CDR3 protein. This table has 300,000 or so distinct CDR3 sequences, 15% to 20% appearing once. The material sequenced was PBMCs or a T cell subset sorted from them (not recorded which). This TCR derives from a man between 18 and 29 years old who had mild COVID-19 (a few samples of this study predate the infection). Cell type and time point are not known. V is TRBV7-2 and J is TRBJ2-1; D assignment may be TRBD1 or TRBD2 (5 bases each). In DNA form, the CDR3 reads TGTGCCAGCAGTCGGGACCGCGGATATGAGCAGTTCTTC. Translated, it gives CASSRDRGYEQFF.